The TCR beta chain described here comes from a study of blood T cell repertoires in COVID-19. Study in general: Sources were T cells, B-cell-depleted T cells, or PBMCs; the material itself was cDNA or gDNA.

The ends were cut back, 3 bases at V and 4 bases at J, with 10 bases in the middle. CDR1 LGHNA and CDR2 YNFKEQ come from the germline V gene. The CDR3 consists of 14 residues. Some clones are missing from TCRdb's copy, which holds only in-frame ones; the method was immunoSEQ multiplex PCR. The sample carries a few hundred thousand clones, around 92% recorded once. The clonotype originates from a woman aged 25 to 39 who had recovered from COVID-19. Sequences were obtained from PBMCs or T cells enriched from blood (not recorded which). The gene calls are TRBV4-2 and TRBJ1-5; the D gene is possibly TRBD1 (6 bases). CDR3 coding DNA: TGTGCCAGCAGCCACTTACAGGGTAATCAGCCCCAGCATTTT. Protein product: CASSHLQGNQPQHF.